One TCR beta chain is described in this entry. A clone one base away is much larger, so this may be a read error. The source of the sample is a study of prognosis after radiotherapy for stage I lung cancer. Amplicons of TCR beta CDR3 were generated from genomic DNA by two-round multiplex PCR. First-round PCR employed TRBV- and TRBJ-specific primers for each gene. From the multiplex PCR reads, TCRdb called clonotypes with MiXCR, one entry per CDR3 protein. The profile shows about 51,000 distinct CDR3 sequences, approximately 35% of them singletons. The V segment lost 1 base and the J segment 2 bases; nucleotides outside the gene matches: 4. Germline CDR1 is SGDLS and CDR2 is YYNGEE. This CDR3 comprises 17 residues.

The chain uses TRBV9 and TRBJ2-6, with TRBD2 identical over 9 bases. The input for sequencing was PBMCs, taken before or after stereotactic body radiation therapy (not recorded which). The TCR sequence derives from a donor over 45 with non-small cell lung cancer. The CDR3 protein is CASSVCLAGTGANVLTF. The CDR3 coding sequence is TGTGCCAGCAGCGTATGCCTAGCGGGAACTGGGGCCAACGTCCTGACTTTC.